This T cell receptor beta chain was profiled in a study of response to subunit inactivated influenza vaccine. Points from the study as a whole: Authors suggested each seasonal influenza vaccination recruits few new T cells.

The CDR3 is 16 residues long. Trimming at V came to 3 bases and at J to 1 base, leaving 6 bases not matched to a gene. Per germline, CDR1 ENHRY and CDR2 SYGVKD. Each CDR3 protein gets one entry after TCRdb re-called the RT-PCR reads with MiXCR. Found here are around 760,000 distinct CDR3 sequences, approximately 15% of them singletons; the top ten hold 5.5% to 7%. This clonotype is a singleton in its sample. Antigen specificity is unknown. This TCR was sampled from a man between 50 and 59 years old who received an inactivated influenza vaccine. The chain links TRBV10-3 to TRBJ2-1, with TRBD1 matching 7 bases. The material sequenced was PBMCs from blood, taken about 14 days before vaccination. The DNA for the CDR3 is TGTGCCATCAGTGACAGGACAGGTTCATCCTACAATGAGCAGTTCTTC. Translated, it gives CAISDRTGSSYNEQFF.